The 21 T cell receptor beta chains in this list originate from one sample, sequenced in a study of memory CD4+ T cells and cytomegalovirus serostatus. Method: immunoSEQ multiplex PCR; TCRdb's copy keeps in-frame clones and lacks some. The sample has tens of thousands of clones, roughly 77% seen once. Single viable CD3+CD4+CD8-CD45RO+ cells were sorted as the memory CD4+ T cells. Source material: memory CD4+ T cells from blood. The receptors stem from an adult in good health and CMV-seropositive.

The genes are TRBV7-8 and TRBJ1-5, with D hard to call. The CDR3 spans 14 residues. The germline V and J ends were trimmed by 5 bases and 5 bases, with 13 bases remaining between them. Looked up from germline, CDR1 is SGHVS and CDR2 is FQNEAQ. CDR3 DNA: TGTGCCAGCAGCGTGGGAGTGGGATATCAGCCCCAGCATTTT. It codes for CASSVGVGYQPQHF. The whole variable domain, remainder taken from reference TRBV7-8 and TRBJ1-5, is GAGVSQSPRYKVAKRGQDVALRCDPISGHVSLFWYQQALGQGPEFLTYFQNEAQLDKSGLPSDRFFAERPEGSVSTLKIQRTQQEDSAVYLCASSVGVGYQPQHFGDGTRLSIL.

The chain links TRBV28 to TRBJ2-3; tentative D call: TRBD1 (6 bases). CDR3 length: 14 residues. Germline V gives CDR1 MDHEN, CDR2 SYDVKM. V was cut by 6 bases and J by 2 bases, with 12 bases left in between. CDR3 in amino acids: CASRWGRNTDTQYF. The DNA of the CDR3 is TGTGCCAGCAGATGGGGGCGCAACACAGATACGCAGTATTTT.

V usage is TRBV6-5 and J usage is TRBJ1-2; 8 bases fit TRBD1. Trimming at V came to 0 bases and at J to 8 bases, leaving 5 bases not matched to a gene. The CDR3 has 14 residues. The germline V gene has CDR1 MNHEY and CDR2 SVGAGI. This CDR3 is CASSYSQQGGGYTF. CDR3 sequence (DNA): TGTGCCAGCAGTTACTCGCAACAGGGGGGAGGCTACACCTTC.

The chain combines TRBV6-6 with TRBJ2-1, with 11 nucleotides matching TRBD2. This CDR3 is 15 amino acids long. The germline V gene encodes CDR1 MNHNY and CDR2 SVGAGI (reference sequence). V trimming: 0 bases; J trimming: 7 bases; junction bases outside the gene matches: 2. CDR3 nucleotides: TGTGCCAGCAGTTACTCGACTAGCGGGGATAATGAGCAGTTCTTC. It specifies CASSYSTSGDNEQFF.

V is TRBV6-5 and J is TRBJ1-2; D may be TRBD1 (5 bases). The CDR3 runs 13 residues. The V gene's germline CDR1 is MNHEY and CDR2 SVGAGI. V was pared by 7 bases and J by 3 bases, with 12 bases between. Here the CDR3 reads CASTSDSYYGYTF. The CDR3 DNA sequence: TGTGCCAGCACCTCCGACAGTTACTATGGCTACACCTTC.

The rearrangement links TRBV6-5 to TRBJ2-3, with D possibly being TRBD1 (5 bases). Germline assignment: CDR1 MNHEY and CDR2 SVGAGI. The V gene lost 5 bases and the J gene lost 8 bases, with 14 bases spanning the gap. The CDR3 has 13 amino acids. The CDR3 bases are TGTGCCAGCAGTCCGACCCTGCAGGGTACGCAGTATTTT. It specifies CASSPTLQGTQYF.

This clone is medium-sized. The chain links TRBV7-9 to TRBJ2-1; possibly TRBD1 or TRBD2 for D (5 bases each). This CDR3 has 14 residues. CDR1 and CDR2 (germline): SEHNR, FQNEAQ (reference sequence). Trimming cost V 4 bases and J 4 bases, with 11 bases left between them. CDR3 region: CASSSRDVYNEQFF. The CDR3 DNA follows: TGTGCCAGCAGCTCTCGGGACGTTTACAATGAGCAGTTCTTC.

The chain carries TRBV18 and TRBJ2-2; 8 positions agree with TRBD1. CDR1 and CDR2 (germline): KGHSH, LQKENI. The ends lost 5 bases at V and 0 bases at J; junction bases unmatched: 11. The CDR3 loop spans 18 amino acids. CDR3 region: CASSETDRAPTNTGELFF. For the CDR3, the DNA is TGTGCCAGCTCAGAAACGGACAGGGCCCCTACGAACACCGGGGAGCTGTTTTTT.

This clone was seen a handful of times. V and J are TRBV7-2 and TRBJ2-7; D unresolved. The CDR3 is 14 residues long. V was shortened by 1 base and J by 3 bases, with 10 bases between the two germline ends. CDR1 and CDR2 (germline): SGHTA, FQGNSA. The DNA of the CDR3 is TGTGCCAGCAGCTTAGGCGCCACCTACTACGAGCAGTACTTC. Its translation: CASSLGATYYEQYF. Together with reference TRBV7-2 and TRBJ2-7, the CDR3 gives the full variable domain: GAGVSQSPSNKVTEKGKDVELRCDPISGHTALYWYRQSLGQGLEFLIYFQGNSAPDKSGLPSDRFSAERTGGSVSTLTIQRTQQEDSAVYLCASSLGATYYEQYFGPGTRLTVT.

The gene calls are TRBV6-1 and TRBJ2-1; D not certain. Germline V gene sequence: CDR1 MNHNS, CDR2 SASEGT. Trimming took off 4 bases at V and 5 bases at J, with 9 bases between the two ends. The CDR3 contains 13 residues. The CDR3 region is CASSVAENNEQFF. CDR3 in DNA: TGTGCCAGCAGTGTGGCCGAAAACAATGAGCAGTTCTTC.

The sample holds a few counts of this clone. The rearrangement links TRBV7-2 to TRBJ1-1; D not certain. V gave up 5 bases and J gave up 1 base, with 5 bases separating them. CDR1 is SGHTA, CDR2 FQGNSA, per germline. The CDR3 sequence is 12 residues long. The DNA for the CDR3 is TGTGCCAGCAGCACGAGGAACACTGAAGCTTTCTTT. Translated, it gives CASSTRNTEAFF.

This chain joins TRBV28 and TRBJ1-2, with D possibly TRBD1 on 5 matching bases. The germline gives CDR1 MDHEN, CDR2 SYDVKM. Trimming took 6 bases from V and 4 from J, leaving 18 bases between them. The CDR3 is made up of 15 amino acids. CDR3 protein: CASRTNGQGLYGYTF. DNA for the CDR3: TGTGCCAGCAGGACGAACGGCCAGGGACTCTATGGCTACACCTTC.

The gene calls are TRBV28 and TRBJ2-7, with D tentatively TRBD1 (6 bases). CDR3 length equals 15 residues. V lost 5 bases and J 0 bases, leaving 14 bases between the germline ends. Germline CDR1 and CDR2: MDHEN and SYDVKM. The CDR3 nucleotides are TGTGCCAGCAGTACCCCGACAGGTTCCTCCTACGAGCAGTACTTC. This codes for CASSTPTGSSYEQYF.

This clone was detected ten times or more. This chain uses TRBV13 with TRBJ1-3; perhaps TRBD1 as D (5 bases). Per germline, CDR1 PRHDT and CDR2 FYEKMQ (reference sequence). V dropped 5 bases and J dropped 9 bases, with 11 bases sitting between them. The CDR3 is 12 residues long. CDR3 sequence (DNA): TGTGCCAGCAGCCCGGGACGGGGCACCATATATTTT. Translated, it gives CASSPGRGTIYF.

The chain recombines TRBV30 with TRBJ1-2; D might be TRBD1 (5 bases). The CDR3 consists of 14 residues. Trimming cost V 5 bases and J 7 bases, with 20 bases left between them. Germline V gives CDR1 GTSNPN, CDR2 SVGIG (reference sequence). The CDR3 DNA is TGTGCCTGGGGCTCCGGCCCGGGGGACCTTGGCTACACCTTC. Protein: CAWGSGPGDLGYTF.

The chain carries TRBV7-2 and TRBJ1-2, with no clear D. V was shortened by 4 bases and J by 0 bases, with 15 bases between the two germline ends. Germline CDR1 and CDR2: SGHTA and FQGNSA. This CDR3 is built from 16 residues. CDR3 region: CASSSGGGRANYGYTF. CDR3 nucleotide sequence: TGTGCCAGCAGCTCTGGCGGAGGGAGAGCTAACTATGGCTACACCTTC.

The V gene is TRBV29-1, the J gene TRBJ2-1; D tentatively fits TRBD1 or TRBD2 (7 bases each). The germline V and J ends were trimmed by 5 bases and 0 bases, with 17 bases remaining between them. The V gene's germline CDR1 is SQVTM and CDR2 ANQGSEA. This CDR3 spans 16 amino acids. CDR3 in amino acids: CSVRGLADSSYNEQFF. The CDR3 coding sequence is TGCAGCGTTAGGGGGCTAGCGGATAGCTCCTACAATGAGCAGTTCTTC.

The V and J genes are TRBV12-5 and TRBJ2-3; the D gene is possibly TRBD2 (5 bases). Germline assignment: CDR1 LGHNT and CDR2 FRNRAP. V lost 8 bases and J lost 3, with 12 bases in between. This CDR3 has 13 residues. CDR3 in amino acids: CASSSSGTDTQYF. CDR3 nucleotides: TGTGCTAGTTCTTCTTCGGGGACAGATACGCAGTATTTT.

The chain is built from TRBV16 and TRBJ1-1; D is undetermined. The CDR3 totals 14 residues. Per the germline V gene, CDR1 is KGHSY and CDR2 is FQNENV. V was trimmed by 1 base and J by 1 base, leaving 7 bases between them. The CDR3 DNA reads as TGTGCCAGCAGCCAATTGGGCACGAACACTGAAGCTTTCTTT. As protein: CASSQLGTNTEAFF.

V is TRBV4-1 and J is TRBJ1-1, with 8 bases lining up with TRBD1. CDR1 is MGHRA and CDR2 is YSYEKL in the germline V gene. The CDR3 contains 13 residues. V was pared by 1 base and J by 5 bases, with 0 bases of the junction left unmatched. CDR3 coding DNA: TGCGCCAGCAGCCAAGGACAGGGGACTGAAGCTTTCTTT. Protein sequence: CASSQGQGTEAFF.

In its sample, this clone was seen a few times. The chain joins TRBV7-8 to TRBJ1-5, with D tentatively TRBD1 (5 bases). The germline V and J ends were trimmed by 7 bases and 9 bases, with 19 bases remaining between them. This CDR3 region has 14 residues. CDR1 and CDR2 from the germline V gene are SGHVS and FQNEAQ. The CDR3 protein is CASTSTQGFGPQHF. The CDR3 DNA is TGTGCCAGCACCTCGACTCAGGGTTTTGGGCCCCAGCATTTT.